This T cell receptor (beta chain) was profiled in a study of cytomegalovirus exposure and HLA in healthy donors. Looking at the study overall: Counted in an early data release were 75 million to 85 million unique TCRs from HLA-typed donors. For the 300 to 400 genotyped donors, 75% to 90% fell within the Caucasian-associated ancestry cluster.

PCR involved 60 Vbeta and 13 Jbeta primers. This table comes from immunoSEQ multiplex PCR, and its TCRdb copy is limited to in-frame clones, with some not included. This table has about 120,000 clones, roughly 80% appearing once. The receptor was derived from a woman aged 40 to 55 in good health and CMV-seronegative. The sample was PBMCs.

The CDR3 DNA reads as TGTGCCAGCAGCTCTGGGACATTTCAGGGCACTGAAGCTTTCTTT. Its protein product is CASSSGTFQGTEAFF. The chain recombines TRBV5-4 with TRBJ1-1, with TRBD1 as a possible D gene (6 bases). V lost 3 bases, J lost 4 bases, and 16 bases lay in between. The CDR3 loop spans 15 amino acids. Germline V lookup: CDR1 SGHNT, CDR2 YYREEE (reference sequence).